This T cell receptor beta chain was obtained from a study of blood T cell repertoires in COVID-19. About the research overall: PBMCs, B-cell-depleted T cells, or T cells provided the cDNA or gDNA that made up the material.

Original processing methods: The authors estimated nucleated cell counts from reference gene primer amplification. Profiled with immunoSEQ multiplex PCR; TCRdb holds only in-frame clones, not every one. Clone size and V and J calls were adopted from that table, with D and trimming inferred from the DNA. Counted here are 100,000 to 150,000 clones, 80% to 90% occurring once; the ten biggest clones make up about 4.5%. Recruited during active infection, patients (from Seattle) were subsequently followed longitudinally. The CDR3 covers 13 residues. CDR1 SGHDN and CDR2 FVKESK come from the germline V gene. V lost 1 base to trimming and J lost 7 bases, with 8 bases between them.

This receptor was taken from a man between 60 and 75 years old with COVID-19, enrolled during active disease. The sample comprised peripheral blood. The chain couples TRBV14 to TRBJ1-5; unclear D gene. The CDR3 protein is CASSQGEEQPQHF. In nucleotides, the CDR3 is TGTGCCAGCAGCCAAGGAGAAGAGCAGCCCCAGCATTTT. Full variable domain (remainder filled in from reference TRBV14 and TRBJ1-5): EAGVTQFPSHSVIEKGQTVTLRCDPISGHDNLYWYRRVMGKEIKFLLHFVKESKQDESGMPNNRFLAERTGGTYSTLKVQPAELEDSGVYFCASSQGEEQPQHFGDGTRLSIL.